A single sample gave rise to the 9 T cell receptor beta chains below, sequenced in a study of blood T cell repertoires in COVID-19. Sequencing used immunoSEQ multiplex PCR; TCRdb keeps in-frame clones, though not all of them. In the table there are some 110,000 clones, roughly 83% of which are singletons. Sequenced sample: peripheral blood. These TCRs come from a woman over 75 with active or convalescent COVID-19.

The genes are TRBV19 and TRBJ1-5, with a weak D call TRBD1 (5 bases). Germline CDR1 reads LNHDA; CDR2 reads SQIVND (reference sequence). This CDR3 region has 13 residues. V dropped 5 bases and J dropped 9 bases, with 14 bases sitting between them. Here the CDR3 reads CASSRAGRGPQHF. Here the CDR3 DNA reads TGTGCCAGTAGTCGAGCAGGGAGGGGGCCCCAGCATTTT.

This chain links TRBV7-2 with TRBJ1-2; D possibly corresponds to TRBD1 (5 bases). V lost 7 bases and J lost 4, with 13 bases in between. Per germline, CDR1 SGHTA and CDR2 FQGNSA. The CDR3 loop spans 13 amino acids. Written as DNA, the CDR3 is TGTGCCAGCACCACACAGGTCAGCTATGGCTACACCTTC. Translated: CASTTQVSYGYTF.

This clone was recorded a few times. The chain recombines TRBV27 with TRBJ1-2; D is perhaps TRBD1 (6 bases). V lost 6 bases and J lost 7, with 15 bases in between. Germline values: CDR1 MNHEY, CDR2 SMNVEV (reference sequence). There are 13 residues in the CDR3. The CDR3 reads CASRPTGKSGYTF. Written as DNA, the CDR3 is TGTGCCAGCAGACCAACAGGGAAATCTGGCTACACCTTC.

The chain is built from TRBV29-1 and TRBJ1-1; D not resolved. V lost 3 bases and J 0 bases, leaving 8 bases between the germline ends. Germline V gene lookup returns CDR1 SQVTM and CDR2 ANQGSEA. This CDR3 is built from 13 residues. The CDR3 loop reads CSVDGQLNTEAFF. CDR3 coding DNA: TGCAGCGTTGATGGCCAGTTGAACACTGAAGCTTTCTTT.

The chain couples TRBV20-1 to TRBJ2-7, with D maybe TRBD1 (5 bases). Germline V lookup: CDR1 DFQATT, CDR2 SNEGSKA (reference sequence). With 3 bases removed from V and 9 bases from J, the gap between germline ends came to 12 bases. CDR3 length equals 11 residues. The CDR3 reads CSARSTVRQYF. In DNA form, the CDR3 reads TGCAGTGCTAGGTCGACAGTTCGGCAGTACTTC.

This chain uses TRBV9 with TRBJ1-2; 7 bases line up with TRBD1. This CDR3 has 15 residues. From germline, CDR1 is SGDLS and CDR2 YYNGEE. Germline trimming cut 4 bases from V and 6 bases from J; bases unmatched to any gene: 12. For the CDR3, the DNA is TGTGCCAGCAGCCGCAAAGGGGGCGCCCGGGATGGCTACACCTTC. It codes for CASSRKGGARDGYTF.

The gene calls are TRBV25-1 and TRBJ2-7; tentative D call: TRBD2 (6 bases). The germline V and J ends were trimmed by 3 bases and 1 base, with 16 bases remaining between them. From germline, CDR1 is MGHDK and CDR2 SYGVNS. This CDR3 is built from 16 residues. The CDR3 DNA sequence: TGTGCCAGCAGTGAGTGGGCGGGACCAGGATCCTACGAGCAGTACTTC. It is translated as CASSEWAGPGSYEQYF.

The chain combines TRBV5-4 with TRBJ1-2, with unresolved D. CDR1 is SGHNT, CDR2 YYREEE, per germline (reference sequence). V lost 6 bases, J lost 4 bases, and 16 bases lay in between. CDR3 length equals 14 residues. CDR3 bases: TGTGCCAGCACCCGGCGGGAGAGTTTCTATGGCTACACCTTC. Protein: CASTRRESFYGYTF.

The chain uses TRBV11-2 and TRBJ2-3; D may be TRBD2 (6 bases). The CDR3 runs to 15 residues. The germline V gene has CDR1 SGHAT and CDR2 FQNNGV. Trimming shortened V by 5 bases and J by 6 bases, and 18 bases separated the two germline ends. In DNA, the CDR3 is TGTGCCAGCAGCCCGGGGGTAGGGAGCGGGGATACGCAGTATTTT. Translation: CASSPGVGSGDTQYF.